The clone carrying this T cell receptor beta chain came up many times. What it binds is unknown. This record comes from a study of early T cells in non-severe SARS-CoV-2 infection. In the study overall: Bulk RNA from unsorted whole blood was sequenced; chains were unpaired.

TCRdb itself ran the 5' RACE reads through MiXCR, one entry per CDR3 protein. The sample records roughly 61,000 distinct CDR3 sequences, under 10% being singletons. Germline V gene data show CDR1 as MNHEY and CDR2 as SVGEGT. V dropped 4 bases and J dropped 6 bases, with 15 bases sitting between them. The CDR3 has 15 amino acids. Notes on the study in general: Using VDJdb, the matching emphasized anti-spike CD8 responses while missing private and CD4 specificities.

Sequenced: whole blood. This clonotype was sampled from an adult who was a healthcare worker with PCR-confirmed SARS-CoV-2 infection or an uninfected control (not recorded which). The chain is built from TRBV6-2 or TRBV6-3 and TRBJ2-2; D call uncertain. The CDR3 here is CASSWVKPSPGELFF. CDR3 coding DNA: TGTGCCAGCAGTTGGGTCAAACCGTCTCCCGGGGAGCTGTTTTTT.